This passage covers 8 T cell receptor beta chains from one sample sequenced in a study of cytomegalovirus exposure and HLA in healthy donors. This PCR relied on a set of 60 Vbeta primers and 13 Jbeta primers. TCRdb keeps only in-frame clones here, not all; method: immunoSEQ multiplex PCR. The top ten hold roughly 0.73% of the sample, which has roughly 190,000 clones, about 81% seen once. Specimen: PBMCs. The receptors come from a woman aged 18-30 years in good health and CMV-seronegative.

This clone appeared a few times. The chain employs TRBV5-6 and TRBJ2-2; D uncertain. Germline CDR1 is SGHDT and CDR2 is YYEEEE. The V gene lost 3 bases and the J gene lost 9 bases, with 6 bases spanning the gap. The CDR3 is 11 amino acids. The CDR3 nucleotides read TGTGCCAGCAGCTCCCCTTGGGAGCTGTTTTTT. It is translated as CASSSPWELFF.

The chain carries TRBV21-1 and TRBJ2-2; TRBD1, the D gene given by the table, was not confirmed from the DNA. TRBV21-1 is a known pseudogene. There are 15 residues in the CDR3. CDR3 bases: TGTGCCAGCAGCAAGACAGGCCAGAACACCGGGGAGCTGTTTTTT. This codes for CASSKTGQNTGELFF.

The chain uses TRBV10-3 and TRBJ2-5; 10 nucleotides line up with TRBD1. Trimming at V came to 5 bases and at J to 5 bases, leaving 8 bases not matched to a gene. CDR1 is ENHRY and CDR2 is SYGVKD in the germline V gene. CDR3 length equals 15 residues. The CDR3 DNA sequence: TGTGCCATCAGTTCCGGGACAGGGGCCGGGGAGACCCAGTACTTC. It yields the protein CAISSGTGAGETQYF.

The genes are TRBV10-3 and TRBJ2-7, with 8 bases aligning to TRBD1. Unmatched junction bases numbered 7, after V lost 0 bases and J lost 6 bases. From germline, CDR1 is ENHRY and CDR2 SYGVKD. This CDR3 spans 15 amino acids. CDR3 DNA: TGTGCCATCAGTGAGTCGGGACAGGCTCTCTCCGAGCAGTACTTC. It specifies CAISESGQALSEQYF.

This chain connects TRBV18 to TRBJ2-3; possibly TRBD1 for D (6 bases). V lost 2 bases, J lost 6 bases, and 9 bases lay in between. This CDR3 has 13 amino acids. CDR1 is KGHSH, CDR2 LQKENI, per germline. The chain's CDR3 is CASSPLGADTQYF. The DNA for the CDR3 is TGTGCCAGCTCACCATTGGGGGCCGATACGCAGTATTTT.

To note about this clone: One end of the junction fails to match germline, which may point to a read error. The V and J genes are TRBV6-1 and TRBJ1-2, with no clear D. Germline loops: CDR1 MNHNS, CDR2 SASEGT. The length of the CDR3 is 11 residues. CDR3 coding DNA: TGTGCCAACAGTGAACTCGATGGCTACACCTTC. As protein: CANSELDGYTF.

The chain couples TRBV18 to TRBJ2-3, with TRBD1 identical over 10 bases. V was pared by 4 bases and J by 2 bases, with 6 bases of the junction left unmatched. CDR3 size: 16 residues. Looked up from germline, CDR1 is KGHSH and CDR2 is LQKENI. Here the CDR3 DNA reads TGTGCCAGCTCACTCACGACAGGGGGCCTCACAGATACGCAGTATTTT. This gives the protein CASSLTTGGLTDTQYF.

The chain couples TRBV14 to TRBJ1-2, with D possibly matching TRBD1 (5 bases). The germline V gene encodes CDR1 SGHDN and CDR2 FVKESK. V gave up 3 bases and J gave up 4 bases, with 12 bases separating them. This CDR3 region has 14 residues. The CDR3 loop is CASSHTGTAYGYTF. The CDR3 nucleotides are TGTGCCAGCAGCCACACCGGGACTGCCTATGGCTACACCTTC.